This T cell receptor (beta chain) was profiled in a study of blood T cell repertoires in COVID-19. This clone has only one observation. This CDR3 is 15 amino acids long. V lost 1 base and J lost 4, with 12 bases in between. Germline assignment: CDR1 SGHDT and CDR2 YYEEEE. Clones were read by immunoSEQ multiplex PCR, and TCRdb kept only the in-frame ones, dropping some. The sample has about 410,000 clones, approximately 90% seen once. The J gene is TRBJ2-1, the V gene TRBV5-6, with a possible D match to TRBD2 (6 bases). The TCR comes from a woman aged 35 to 49 with COVID-19, enrolled during active disease. The sequenced material came from peripheral blood. The CDR3 reads CASSLFLAGYNEQFF. CDR3 nucleotide sequence: TGTGCCAGCAGCTTGTTCCTGGCGGGGTACAATGAGCAGTTCTTC. The whole variable domain, filled in from reference TRBV5-6 and TRBJ2-1, reads DAGVTQSPTHLIKTRGQQVTLRCSPKSGHDTVSWYQQALGQGPQFIFQYYEEEERQRGNFPDRFSGHQFPNYSSELNVNALLLGDSALYLCASSLFLAGYNEQFFGPGTRLTVL.